This T cell receptor beta chain came from a study of T cells after yellow fever vaccination. Study in general: Each low-cell-number fraction was prepared by means of SMART-Seq v4 Ultra Low Input.

Regarding the study as a whole: Post-booster reappearance was seen for most primary-vaccination clones (about 95% CD4, roughly 88% CD8). Though it reached lower strength, the secondary response hit its peak faster, day 5 versus 15.

Universal primer sites and UMIs were introduced during 5'RACE template-switching synthesis of TCR cDNA. A single record per CDR3 protein comes from TCRdb applying MiXCR to the 5' RACE reads. The table includes approximately 240,000 distinct CDR3 sequences, roughly 3.5% detected once. As to this clonotype: Its antigen is unidentified.

V was trimmed by 8 bases and J by 8 bases, leaving 16 bases between them. This CDR3 has 13 residues. The V and J genes are TRBV12-3 or TRBV12-4 and TRBJ1-5, with D possibly being TRBD1 (6 bases). The sequencing here drew on PBMCs, taken 15 days after the yellow fever booster vaccination. This receptor was obtained from a young man who received the YFV17D yellow fever vaccine. The chain's CDR3 is CASSRGDGKPQHF. CDR3 in DNA: TGTGCCAGCTCGAGGGGGGATGGGAAGCCCCAGCATTTT.